These T cell receptor beta chains were read from a single sample in a study of OX40 agonist ivuxolimab in advanced cancers. TCRdb keeps only in-frame clones here, not all; method: immunoSEQ multiplex PCR. The sample has more than 85,000 clones, around 90% seen once. The starting material was CD4+ or CD8+ T cells sorted from blood, obtained in a trial of the OX40 agonist ivuxolimab. Receptor source: an adult with an advanced solid tumor such as melanoma, head and neck, liver or kidney cancer. CDR3s include the opening cysteine and the closing phenylalanine or tryptophan. The D gene is left open where the match is weak. Expanded clones are given a class, and other clones once, few, many or no size at all.

TRBJ2-5 | TRBV5-1 | NA | TRBD2 | CASSLRTSGSRETQYF | TGCGCCAGCAGCTTGAGGACTAGCGGGAGTCGAGAGACCCAGTACTTC
TRBJ2-3 | TRBV13 | NA | TRBD2 | CASSSSGKGVTDTQYF | TGTGCCAGCAGCTCTAGCGGGAAGGGGGTCACAGATACGCAGTATTTT
TRBJ2-1 | TRBV18 | NA | NA | CASSKGGSNNEQFF | TGTGCCAGCTCAAAGGGTGGAAGCAACAATGAGCAGTTCTTC
TRBJ1-6 | TRBV25-1 | NA | TRBD1 | CASSELGTANSPLHF | TGTGCCAGCAGTGAATTGGGGACAGCTAATTCACCCCTCCACTTT
TRBJ1-2 | TRBV28 | NA | NA | CASSLSFGAGLNYGYTF | TGTGCCAGCAGTTTATCTTTTGGGGCAGGGCTTAACTATGGCTACACCTTC
TRBJ2-2 | TRBV7-3 | NA | TRBD2 | CASSLTPSGGDTGELFF | TGTGCCAGCAGCTTAACCCCCTCGGGAGGTGACACCGGGGAGCTGTTTTTT
TRBJ2-1 | TRBV11-2 | NA | NA | CASSFKTRSYNEQFF | TGTGCCAGCAGCTTCAAGACCCGCTCCTACAATGAGCAGTTCTTC
TRBJ2-7 | TRBV6-6 | NA | NA | CASSRDFSSYEQYF | TGTGCCAGCAGTCGGGACTTCAGCTCCTACGAGCAGTACTTC
TRBJ1-4 | TRBV6-5 | NA | NA | CASSYSRDGEKLFF | TGTGCCAGCAGTTACTCACGGGACGGGGAAAAACTGTTTTTT
TRBJ2-5 | TRBV6-1 | once | NA | CASGGVLQETQYF | TGTGCCAGCGGGGGAGTTTTACAAGAGACCCAGTACTTC
TRBJ2-4 | TRBV6-6 | NA | NA | CASSSLTTTNNIQYF | TGTGCCAGCAGTTCTTTGACCACGACGAATAACATTCAGTACTTC
TRBJ1-2 | TRBV18 | NA | TRBD1 | CASSPGQPYGYTF | TGTGCCAGCTCACCGGGACAGCCCTATGGCTACACCTTC
TRBJ1-4 | TRBV4-3 | NA | TRBD1 | CASSQDHGTANEKLFF | TGCGCCAGCAGCCAAGACCATGGGACAGCTAATGAAAAACTGTTTTTT
TRBJ2-7 | TRBV4-1 | NA | NA | CASRGYEGGYEQYF | TGCGCCAGCAGGGGGTATGAGGGGGGATACGAGCAGTACTTC
TRBJ2-2 | TRBV28 | NA | TRBD2 | CASSASGLAGGGGELFF | TGTGCCAGCAGTGCCTCGGGACTAGCGGGAGGAGGTGGGGAGCTGTTTTTT
TRBJ2-3 | TRBV10-3 | NA | TRBD2 | CAISESGGLGDTQYF | TGTGCCATCAGTGAGTCCGGGGGACTAGGAGATACGCAGTATTTT
TRBJ2-5 | TRBV27 | NA | NA | CATPGPTRETQYF | TGTGCCACCCCGGGACCAACTAGGGAGACCCAGTACTTC
TRBJ2-3 | TRBV5-1 | NA | TRBD2 | CASSPGLAGGGTDTQYF | TGCGCCAGCAGCCCGGGACTAGCGGGAGGGGGCACAGATACGCAGTATTTT
TRBJ2-5 | TRBV19 | NA | TRBD1 | CASTQGRGRAETQYF | TGTGCCAGTACCCAGGGAAGGGGGCGGGCAGAGACCCAGTACTTC
TRBJ1-2 | TRBV5-5 | once | TRBD1 | CASSWGQGDGYTF | TGTGCCAGCAGCTGGGGACAGGGAGATGGCTACACCTTC
TRBJ1-2 | TRBV11-2 | NA | NA | CASSRYGTRGSSDGYTF | TGTGCCAGCAGCCGCTACGGGACAAGGGGATCGTCGGATGGCTACACCTTC
TRBJ2-5 | TRBV11-2 | NA | TRBD2 | CASSYGLAGETQYF | TGTGCCAGCAGCTACGGACTAGCCGGGGAGACCCAGTACTTC
TRBJ1-5 | TRBV4-2 | NA | TRBD1 | CASSHTDRNDQPQHF | TGTGCCAGCAGCCATACGGACAGGAACGATCAGCCCCAGCATTTT
TRBJ2-5 | TRBV2 | few | NA | CASSRGPETQYF | TGTGCCAGCTCTAGGGGCCCGGAGACCCAGTACTTC
TRBJ2-5 | TRBV9 | NA | NA | CASSERASAQETQYF | TGTGCCAGCAGCGAGAGGGCTAGCGCACAAGAGACCCAGTACTTC
TRBJ1-5 | TRBV5-1 | NA | NA | CASSFVQPQPQHF | TGCGCCAGCAGCTTTGTCCAACCTCAGCCCCAGCATTTT
TRBJ2-3 | TRBV6-1 | NA | NA | CASSLVGTDTQYF | TGTGCCAGCTCACTAGTGGGCACAGATACGCAGTATTTT
TRBJ2-7 | TRBV18 | NA | NA | CASSPRRGGSYEQYF | TGTGCCAGCTCACCACGGCGCGGCGGCTCCTACGAGCAGTACTTC
TRBJ2-1 | TRBV6-5 | NA | NA | CASSKLALSYNEQFF | TGTGCCAGCAGTAAACTAGCCCTCTCCTACAATGAGCAGTTCTTC
TRBJ1-2 | TRBV5-5 | NA | NA | CASSVSVGAAVNGYTF | TGTGCCAGCAGCGTAAGCGTAGGAGCCGCCGTGAATGGCTACACCTTC
TRBJ2-1 | TRBV18 | NA | NA | CASSPPKDNEQFF | TGTGCCAGCTCACCACCGAAGGACAATGAGCAGTTCTTC
TRBJ2-3 | TRBV18 | NA | NA | CASSPSLRDTQYF | TGTGCCAGCTCACCGTCCCTGCGGGATACGCAGTATTTT
TRBJ1-5 | TRBV30 | NA | TRBD1 | CAWSSGTGVNQPQHF | TGTGCCTGGAGTTCCGGGACAGGGGTCAATCAGCCCCAGCATTTT
TRBJ2-5 | TRBV5-6 | NA | TRBD1 | CASSPQDRGRETQYF | TGTGCCAGCAGCCCGCAGGACAGGGGGCGGGAGACCCAGTACTTC
TRBJ1-4 | TRBV4-3 | NA | NA | CASSPRANLGRTNEKLFF | TGCGCCAGCAGCCCTCGAGCCAACCTGGGTAGAACTAATGAAAAACTGTTTTTT
TRBJ1-3 | TRBV18 | NA | NA | CASSPPAGLLSGNTIYF | TGTGCCAGCTCACCACCGGCGGGACTTCTCTCTGGAAACACCATATATTTT
TRBJ2-7 | TRBV29-1 | NA | NA | CSVEVGRSGVQYF | TGCAGCGTTGAAGTGGGCCGTTCGGGGGTGCAGTACTTC